Below, 5 T cell receptor beta chains from the same sample are listed, as sequenced in a study of T cell repertoires in cytomegalovirus infection. TCRdb re-called the reads with MiXCR, one entry per CDR3 protein. The data show about 360,000 distinct CDR3 sequences, 34% seen once. For these receptors, no antigen is known. This material consisted of cultured PBMCs, taken from culture after CMV antigen stimulation. The receptors originated from a human donor in good health (CMV status not recorded). Some clones in this sample may be carry-over from other donors' samples.

Notes on this clonotype: An end of the junction does not agree with germline; a read error may underlie this. This chain joins TRBV7-2 and TRBJ2-3; TRBD2 agrees at 9 bases. The germline CDR1 and CDR2 sequences are SGHTA and FQGNSA. There are 15 residues in the CDR3. The CDR3 DNA follows: TGTGCCAGCAGCCCGAGCGGGAGGCGCACAGATACGCTGTATTTT. Amino acid sequence: CASSPSGRRTDTLYF.

The chain is built from TRBV6-2 or TRBV6-3 and TRBJ1-5, with 11 bases lining up with TRBD1. The CDR3 is 14 residues long. Germline CDR1 and CDR2: MNHEY and SVGEGT. Trimming cost V 7 bases and J 7 bases; bases outside gene matches: 6. The CDR3 here is CASIGQGAGQPQHF. Written as DNA, the CDR3 is TGTGCCAGCATCGGACAGGGGGCAGGGCAGCCCCAGCATTTT.

This clonotype was seen a handful of times. This chain links TRBV7-9 with TRBJ1-1, with TRBD1 identical over 7 bases. The CDR3 runs to 14 residues. Germline V CDR1 and CDR2: SEHNR, FQNEAQ (reference sequence). Germline trimming cut 10 bases from V and 4 bases from J; bases unmatched to any gene: 12. The CDR3 nucleotides read TGTGCCACCCCGGGACAGCCCGCTGGCACTGAAGCTTTCTTT. Its protein is CATPGQPAGTEAFF.

This chain uses TRBV10-3 with TRBJ1-5, with D uncertain. This CDR3 is built from 15 residues. Germline V gene data show CDR1 as ENHRY and CDR2 as SYGVKD. Trimming left V 2 bases short and J 1 base short, with 9 bases between. The CDR3 is CAISEDIPSNQPQHF. The CDR3 DNA reads TGTGCCATCAGTGAGGACATACCGAGCAATCAGCCCCAGCATTTT.

The J gene is TRBJ2-6, the V gene TRBV12-3 or TRBV12-4; TRBD1 might be the D (5 bases). Trimming stripped 1 base from V and 4 bases from J, with 20 bases between. There are 19 residues in the CDR3. The CDR3 region has the DNA TGTGCCAGCAGTTTAGACCTTGGGCCAGGGAATTCAGGGGCCAACGTCCTGACTTTC. This encodes CASSLDLGPGNSGANVLTF.